A single sample is the source of the 21 T cell receptor beta chains below, sequenced in a study of cytomegalovirus exposure and HLA in healthy donors. Using immunoSEQ multiplex PCR, the repertoire was profiled, and TCRdb retains in-frame clones only, with some absent. The sample lists 240,000 or so clones; around 86% were seen once. The sequenced sample consisted of PBMCs. The receptors were gathered from a woman in her twenties or thirties in good health and CMV-seropositive.

The rearrangement links TRBV29-1 to TRBJ2-7, with no clear D. This CDR3 has 11 amino acids. Germline V lookup: CDR1 SQVTM, CDR2 ANQGSEA. Trimming took 3 bases from V and 6 from J, leaving 9 bases between them. CDR3 sequence reads: CSVELSAEQYF. The CDR3 DNA sequence: TGCAGCGTTGAGTTAAGCGCCGAGCAGTACTTC.

Note on this clone: Other DNA sequences in this specimen translate into the identical CDR3. The rearrangement uses TRBV27 and TRBJ2-7, with 12 bases that match TRBD2. CDR3 length equals 14 residues. CDR1 and CDR2 from the germline V gene are MNHEY and SMNVEV (reference sequence). V was clipped by 6 bases and J by 2 bases; unmatched bases: 2. For the CDR3, the DNA is TGTGCCAGCAGCCTAGCGGGAGGGCCCTACGAGCAGTACTTC. Protein: CASSLAGGPYEQYF.

The rearrangement uses TRBV5-1 and TRBJ2-7; TRBD1 aligns across 9 bases. CDR3 size: 15 residues. After removal of 3 bases from V and 3 bases from J, the junction contained 7 bases not matched to a gene. Per the germline V gene, CDR1 is SGHRS and CDR2 is YFSETQ. The CDR3 loop is CASSSTGGAGYEQYF. CDR3 coding DNA: TGCGCCAGCAGCTCAACAGGGGGCGCTGGCTACGAGCAGTACTTC.

The J gene is TRBJ2-3, the V gene TRBV9, with 14 bases lining up with TRBD2. CDR1 is SGDLS and CDR2 is YYNGEE in the germline V gene. The trim removed 4 bases at V and 5 bases at J, leaving 9 bases unmatched. This CDR3 has 17 amino acids. CDR3 nucleotides: TGTGCCAGCAGCACCCCGACTAGCGGGAGGGCCGAAGATACGCAGTATTTT. Its protein product is CASSTPTSGRAEDTQYF.

The chain couples TRBV28 to TRBJ2-7; 9 nucleotides match TRBD2. Germline-derived CDR1 and CDR2 are MDHEN and SYDVKM. CDR3 length: 14 residues. With V trimmed by 5 bases and J by 3 bases, 5 bases remained unmatched. CDR3 region: CASSPIAGDYEQYF. The DNA of the CDR3 is TGTGCCAGCAGTCCAATAGCGGGAGACTACGAGCAGTACTTC.

The chain links TRBV19 to TRBJ2-3; 8 bases fit TRBD2. The CDR3 is made up of 16 amino acids. The V gene end was trimmed by 10 bases and the J gene end by 6 bases; junction bases not matched to a gene: 18. The V gene's germline CDR1 is LNHDA and CDR2 SQIVND (reference sequence). CDR3 residues: CATSQGTRNQGDTQYF. Written as DNA, the CDR3 is TGTGCCACCAGCCAGGGGACTAGGAACCAGGGGGATACGCAGTATTTT.

The V call is TRBV6-6, the J call TRBJ2-7; 7 positions agree with TRBD1. The germline V gene has CDR1 MNHNY and CDR2 SVGAGI (reference sequence). The V and J ends lost 5 bases and 4 bases, in that order; junction bases with no gene match: 8. CDR3 size: 14 residues. DNA for the CDR3: TGTGCCAGCAGTCCGGGACAGCCGGATTACGAGCAGTACTTC. Translating it yields CASSPGQPDYEQYF.

This rearrangement joins TRBV5-1 to TRBJ2-1, with TRBD1 as a possible D gene (5 bases). The CDR3 extends over 12 amino acids. Germline CDR1 and CDR2: SGHRS and YFSETQ. The germline V and J ends were trimmed by 0 bases and 8 bases, with 6 bases remaining between them. This CDR3 reads CASSLVQDEQFF. DNA for the CDR3: TGCGCCAGCAGCTTGGTACAGGATGAGCAGTTCTTC. The full variable domain, rest sourced from reference TRBV5-1 and TRBJ2-1, is KAGVTQTPRYLIKTRGQQVTLSCSPISGHRSVSWYQQTPGQGLQFLFEYFSETQRNKGNFPGRFSGRQFSNSRSEMNVSTLELGDSALYLCASSLVQDEQFFGPGTRLTVL.

J is TRBJ2-7 and V is TRBV2; 9 nucleotides agree with TRBD1. The V gene's germline CDR1 is SNHLY and CDR2 FYNNEI. This CDR3 contains 15 residues. With V trimmed by 6 bases and J by 2 bases, 8 bases remained unmatched. This chain's CDR3 is CASSRGQGAPYEQYF. In DNA form, the CDR3 reads TGTGCCAGCAGCCGGGGACAGGGAGCACCCTACGAGCAGTACTTC.

In the case of this clone: The same CDR3 arises from other DNA sequences in this sample as well. The chain recombines TRBV18 with TRBJ2-3; 7 bases align to TRBD1. J lost 1 base, V lost 3 bases, and 4 bases had no gene match. CDR1 and CDR2 from the germline V gene are KGHSH and LQKENI. The CDR3 extends over 15 amino acids. The CDR3: CASSPRDSRTDTQYF. Here the CDR3 DNA reads TGTGCCAGCTCACCCCGGGACAGCCGCACAGATACGCAGTATTTT.

V gene TRBV27 combines with J gene TRBJ2-1; 8 bases fit TRBD2. This CDR3 is 18 amino acids long. Germline V gene sequence: CDR1 MNHEY, CDR2 SMNVEV (reference sequence). V lost 2 bases to trimming and J lost 3 bases; unmatched junction nucleotides: 12. As DNA, the CDR3 is TGTGCCAGCAGTTTAAGGATGAGCGGGAGTCTTATCTACAATGAGCAGTTCTTC. It specifies CASSLRMSGSLIYNEQFF.

This clone occurred once. A read error may produce the germline difference seen at one junction end. The chain combines TRBV2 with TRBJ2-1; 13 bases match TRBD2. There are 15 residues in the CDR3. In germline, CDR1 is SNHLY, CDR2 FYNNEI. Here the CDR3 DNA reads TGTGCCAGCAGTCTCGGACTAGCGGGAGACAATAAGCAGTTCTTC. It specifies CASSLGLAGDNKQFF.

This clone came up once. The chain carries TRBV10-2 and TRBJ2-7, with 13 bases identical to TRBD2. The CDR3 has 16 residues. The junction had 1 base not matched to a gene; V was cut back by 0 bases and J by 2 bases. Germline-derived CDR1 and CDR2 are WSHSY and SAAADI. CDR3 residues: CASSESGTSGTYEQYF. The CDR3 nucleotides are TGCGCCAGCAGTGAGTCGGGGACTAGCGGGACCTACGAGCAGTACTTC.

The V and J genes are TRBV7-9 and TRBJ2-1, with 9 bases identical to TRBD2. Germline values: CDR1 SEHNR, CDR2 FQNEAQ (reference sequence). V lost 3 bases, J lost 6 bases, and 9 bases stayed unmatched. The CDR3 totals 16 residues. The CDR3 DNA follows: TGTGCCAGCAGCTTTGCGGGAGGGCCCAAGGTCAATGAGCAGTTCTTC. This translates into CASSFAGGPKVNEQFF.

The V call is TRBV7-9, the J call TRBJ2-7, with D tentatively TRBD1 (6 bases). Deletions cut 5 bases from V and 5 bases from J, with 13 bases between. Germline V gene sequence: CDR1 SEHNR, CDR2 FQNEAQ (reference sequence). CDR3 length: 13 residues. As DNA, the CDR3 is TGTGCCAGCAGCGCAGCTGGGGGCCACGAGCAGTACTTC. Its protein product is CASSAAGGHEQYF.

The chain recombines TRBV6-5 with TRBJ2-7; 7 positions match TRBD2. This CDR3 is built from 15 residues. CDR1 and CDR2 from the germline V gene are MNHEY and SVGAGI. V dropped 2 bases and J dropped 3; count of bases not matched to a gene: 7. CDR3 nucleotide sequence: TGTGCCAGCAGTTACAGCGCGGGAGTGGGCTACGAGCAGTACTTC. It encodes CASSYSAGVGYEQYF.

V is TRBV7-6 and J is TRBJ1-1; tentatively, D is TRBD1 (5 bases). Germline CDR1 is SGHVS and CDR2 is FNYEAQ. V dropped 5 bases and J dropped 0 bases, with 19 bases sitting between them. The CDR3 loop spans 17 amino acids. For the CDR3, the DNA is TGTGCCAGCAGCCACGGTACAGGCCAGATAATGAACACTGAAGCTTTCTTT. Translated: CASSHGTGQIMNTEAFF. The full variable domain, its missing parts supplied by reference TRBV7-6 and TRBJ1-1, is GAGVSQSPRYKVTKRGQDVALRCDPISGHVSLYWYRQALGQGPEFLTYFNYEAQQDKSGLPNDRFSAERPEGSISTLTIQRTEQRDSAMYRCASSHGTGQIMNTEAFFGQGTRLTVV.

CDR3 nucleotides: TGTGCCAGCAGCCAAAGGGACTCAAGTTCGTATACGCAGTATTTT. Protein sequence: CASSQRDSSSYTQYF. This rearrangement joins TRBV14 to TRBJ2-3, with D possibly TRBD2 on 6 matching bases. CDR1 SGHDN and CDR2 FVKESK come from the germline V gene. The CDR3 consists of 15 residues. Trimming stripped 2 bases from V and 7 bases from J, with 16 bases between.

The J gene is TRBJ2-3, the V gene TRBV7-9; D perhaps matches TRBD2 (7 bases). This CDR3 spans 16 amino acids. V lost 5 bases and J lost 4, with 19 bases in between. The V gene's germline CDR1 is SEHNR and CDR2 FQNEAQ (reference sequence). CDR3 nucleotide sequence: TGTGCCAGCAGCCCATGGGGGCGGGAGTACCCAGATACGCAGTATTTT. Protein: CASSPWGREYPDTQYF.

V is TRBV4-2 and J is TRBJ1-4; D is unresolved. V was pared by 1 base and J by 7 bases, with 13 bases between. This CDR3 has 15 amino acids. Germline CDR1 LGHNA, CDR2 YNFKEQ. CDR3 DNA: TGTGCCAGCAGCCAAGGAGGAGGCGCGGGTGAAAAACTGTTTTTT. This gives the protein CASSQGGGAGEKLFF.

The sample holds one count of this clone. V gene TRBV28 combines with J gene TRBJ1-5; 7 bases are shared with TRBD1. V trimming: 5 bases; J trimming: 4 bases; junction bases outside the gene matches: 8. This CDR3 is built from 15 residues. Per germline, CDR1 MDHEN and CDR2 SYDVKM. CDR3 sequence (DNA): TGTGCCAGCAGTACCGAGACAGGGCAGAATCAGCCCCAGCATTTT. As protein: CASSTETGQNQPQHF.